One sample yielded the 19 T cell receptor beta chains listed below, sequenced in a study of siplizumab effects on memory and regulatory T cells. Generated by immunoSEQ multiplex PCR, the TCRdb table keeps only in-frame clones and is missing some. The table has tens of thousands of clones, about 97% seen once. Sequencing was performed on naive CD4+ T cells sorted from blood. The origin of the receptors is a human donor in good health.

This sequence joins TRBV5-1 and TRBJ2-7, with 12 bases fitting TRBD1. With 5 bases clipped from V and 2 bases from J, the junction kept 2 bases outside the gene matches. This CDR3 contains 14 residues. CDR1 SGHRS and CDR2 YFSETQ come from the germline V gene. CDR3 loop: CASRRDRGPYEQYF. The CDR3 region has the DNA TGCGCCAGCAGGAGGGACAGGGGGCCCTACGAGCAGTACTTC.

V is TRBV7-9 and J is TRBJ2-7; D uncertain. Germline CDR1 is SEHNR and CDR2 is FQNEAQ (reference sequence). The CDR3 totals 11 residues. V shed 1 base and J shed 9 bases, with 7 bases lying between them. CDR3 DNA sequence: TGTGCCAGCAGCTTAGAAGCCCCGCAGTACTTC. Translated, it gives CASSLEAPQYF.

The rearrangement links TRBV4-2 to TRBJ2-7; D call uncertain. This CDR3 has 12 amino acids. With 0 bases removed from V and 2 bases from J, the gap between germline ends came to 2 bases. Germline CDR1 reads LGHNA; CDR2 reads YNFKEQ. The chain's CDR3 is CASSQDPYEQYF. CDR3 nucleotide sequence: TGTGCCAGCAGCCAAGATCCCTACGAGCAGTACTTC.

This chain uses TRBV25-1 with TRBJ2-1; 13 bases agree with TRBD2. The germline gives CDR1 MGHDK, CDR2 SYGVNS. The junction had 11 bases not matched to a gene; V was cut back by 5 bases and J by 7 bases. The CDR3 totals 17 residues. The CDR3 DNA sequence: TGTGCCAGCAGTAACCAACTAGCGGGAGGGGGTAGGAATGAGCAGTTCTTC. Its protein product is CASSNQLAGGGRNEQFF.

This clone was seen only once. The chain is built from TRBV19 and TRBJ1-1; no firm D call. In germline, CDR1 is LNHDA, CDR2 SQIVND (reference sequence). V was clipped by 3 bases and J by 2 bases, with 13 bases between them. The CDR3 loop spans 15 amino acids. The CDR3 sequence is CASSIASRENTEAFF. CDR3 nucleotides: TGTGCCAGTAGTATCGCATCGAGGGAAAACACTGAAGCTTTCTTT.

The rearrangement joins TRBV10-3 to TRBJ2-7; no firm D call. V was pared by 3 bases and J by 0 bases, with 3 bases between. The CDR3 extends over 12 amino acids. From germline, CDR1 is ENHRY and CDR2 SYGVKD. The CDR3: CAISDNSYEQYF. The CDR3 coding sequence is TGTGCCATCAGTGACAACTCCTACGAGCAGTACTTC.

A single count supports this clone. The chain is built from TRBV19 and TRBJ1-2; perhaps TRBD1 as D (6 bases). Trimming took 5 bases from V and 5 from J, leaving 15 bases between them. The germline V gene has CDR1 LNHDA and CDR2 SQIVND (reference sequence). CDR3 length: 14 residues. CDR3 sequence: CASSSRGPKYGYTF. CDR3 DNA: TGTGCCAGTAGTTCCAGGGGCCCCAAGTATGGCTACACCTTC.

V gene TRBV5-1 combines with J gene TRBJ2-6; no clear D gene. Germline V gene data show CDR1 as SGHRS and CDR2 as YFSETQ. With 1 base removed from V and 2 bases from J, the gap between germline ends came to 4 bases. The CDR3 runs to 14 residues. The CDR3 region is CASSLPTGANVLTF. The CDR3 coding sequence is TGCGCCAGCAGCTTGCCGACTGGGGCCAACGTCCTGACTTTC.

The V and J genes are TRBV15 and TRBJ2-1, with TRBD2 as a possible D gene (6 bases). Germline values: CDR1 LNHNV, CDR2 YYDKDF (reference sequence). This CDR3 is 15 amino acids long. Deletions cut 5 bases from V and 8 bases from J, with 19 bases between. CDR3 bases: TGTGCCACCAGCGGATCAGGCGGGATTATCTATGAGCAGTTCTTC. Its protein product is CATSGSGGIIYEQFF.

The rearrangement links TRBV2 to TRBJ2-2; no clear D gene. CDR3 length equals 11 residues. Germline CDR1 is SNHLY and CDR2 is FYNNEI. V dropped 5 bases and J dropped 4 bases, with 2 bases sitting between them. The CDR3 DNA sequence: TGTGCCAGCAGTTTCACCGGGGAGCTGTTTTTT. Translating gives CASSFTGELFF.

The chain employs TRBV19 and TRBJ2-7; TRBD1 matches 8 bases. The germline CDR1 and CDR2 sequences are LNHDA and SQIVND (reference sequence). CDR3 length: 15 residues. V lost 1 base, J lost 4 bases, and 6 bases stayed unmatched. The CDR3 DNA reads TGTGCCAGTAGTATAGCAGACAGGGGAGGTTACGAGCAGTACTTC. This encodes CASSIADRGGYEQYF.

V usage is TRBV10-3 and J usage is TRBJ1-1; D gene unclear. V dropped 6 bases and J dropped 4 bases, with 12 bases sitting between them. CDR3 length: 13 residues. Germline V CDR1 and CDR2: ENHRY, SYGVKD. CDR3 protein: CAIRRSEITEAFF. CDR3 DNA: TGTGCCATCAGGAGGTCGGAAATCACTGAAGCTTTCTTT.

Written as DNA, the CDR3 is TGTGCCAGTAGTATCTCAGGGACAGGTAATAGCAATCAGCCCCAGCATTTT. Translated: CASSISGTGNSNQPQHF. This sequence joins TRBV19 and TRBJ1-5; 8 bases are a match to TRBD1. Trimming at V came to 3 bases and at J to 0 bases, leaving 7 bases not matched to a gene. Per the germline V gene, CDR1 is LNHDA and CDR2 is SQIVND (reference sequence). This CDR3 is built from 17 residues. The full variable domain, rest sourced from reference TRBV19 and TRBJ1-5, is DGGITQSPKYLFRKEGQNVTLSCEQNLNHDAMYWYRQDPGQGLRLIYYSQIVNDFQKGDIAEGYSVSREKKESFPLTVTSAQKNPTAFYLCASSISGTGNSNQPQHFGDGTRLSIL.

V and J are TRBV27 and TRBJ1-4; TRBD1 might be the D (5 bases). Germline V gene sequence: CDR1 MNHEY, CDR2 SMNVEV (reference sequence). This CDR3 has 15 residues. Trimming pared 5 bases from V and 5 bases from J, leaving 15 bases between. The CDR3 nucleotides are TGTGCCAGCAGTACCTCAGGGAAGAGGAATGAAAAACTGTTTTTT. This sequence encodes CASSTSGKRNEKLFF.

This rearrangement joins TRBV7-9 to TRBJ2-3, with TRBD2 identical over 10 bases. Germline V lookup: CDR1 SEHNR, CDR2 FQNEAQ (reference sequence). The CDR3 has 15 residues. Trimming cost V 1 base and J 6 bases; bases outside gene matches: 4. This CDR3 reads CASSLEGTSVDTQYF. The CDR3 DNA sequence: TGTGCCAGCAGCTTAGAGGGGACTAGCGTGGATACGCAGTATTTT.

J is TRBJ2-7 and V is TRBV7-9; tentatively, D is TRBD2 (6 bases). Deletions cut 5 bases from V and 1 base from J, with 12 bases between. Germline V gives CDR1 SEHNR, CDR2 FQNEAQ (reference sequence). This CDR3 is 14 amino acids long. The CDR3 reads CASSLGLASYEQYF. The CDR3 DNA reads as TGTGCCAGCAGCCTGGGACTGGCTTCCTACGAGCAGTACTTC.

The rearrangement uses TRBV18 and TRBJ2-2; 14 nucleotides align to TRBD2. V was clipped by 6 bases and J by 0 bases; unmatched bases: 6. Germline V gene data show CDR1 as KGHSH and CDR2 as LQKENI. The CDR3 totals 18 residues. CDR3 DNA: TGTGCCAGCTCGCCGGGACTAGCGGGAGCATCGAACACCGGGGAGCTGTTTTTT. It translates to CASSPGLAGASNTGELFF.

The chain joins TRBV5-1 to TRBJ2-1; 9 bases fit TRBD2. V trimming: 6 bases; J trimming: 6 bases; junction bases outside the gene matches: 10. The length of the CDR3 is 15 residues. Germline assignment: CDR1 SGHRS and CDR2 YFSETQ. The CDR3 DNA sequence: TGCGCCAGCACTCCACTGGCGGGAGGGCCCAATGAGCAGTTCTTC. Residues: CASTPLAGGPNEQFF. Complete variable domain (other parts from reference TRBV5-1 and TRBJ2-1): KAGVTQTPRYLIKTRGQQVTLSCSPISGHRSVSWYQQTPGQGLQFLFEYFSETQRNKGNFPGRFSGRQFSNSRSEMNVSTLELGDSALYLCASTPLAGGPNEQFFGPGTRLTVL.

J is TRBJ2-7 and V is TRBV11-3, with 8 bases lining up with TRBD2. J lost 3 bases, V lost 6 bases, and 10 bases had no gene match. Germline CDR1 SGHNT, CDR2 YENEEA. The CDR3 is 15 amino acids. CDR3 sequence (DNA): TGTGCCAGCAGTTTAAATAGCGGGATTGACTACGAGCAGTACTTC. Encoded protein: CASSLNSGIDYEQYF.